A selection of T cell receptor beta chains follows, all from one sample in a study of cytomegalovirus exposure and HLA in healthy donors. The table came from immunoSEQ multiplex PCR; TCRdb's copy has only in-frame clones and leaves some out. This sample has about 150,000 clones, with roughly 74% found just once. The sequenced material came from PBMCs. The receptors were sampled from a man aged 18 to 30 in good health and CMV-seronegative. The conserved cysteine and the conserved F or W are not part of the CDR3 here.

V gene	J gene	CDR3 protein
TRBV7-8	TRBJ2-5	ASSLPRFPQETQY
TRBV29-1	TRBJ2-7	SAEDGGNKQY
TRBV6-5	TRBJ1-1	ASSYSGGLEAF
TRBV11-2	TRBJ2-7	ASSPQTSRQEEQY
TRBV27	TRBJ1-1	ASSLTQENTEAF
TRBV5-4	NA	ASSLAGGGLNEQY
TRBV7-9	TRBJ1-6	ASSLGPGTGYSPLH
TRBV7-9	TRBJ2-2	ASSLVDNTGELF
TRBV4-1	TRBJ2-2	ASSPYTGTNTGELF
TRBV28	TRBJ1-5	ASTFGGLNQPQH
TRBV28	TRBJ1-3	ASIWGGMRNTIY
TRBV4-1	TRBJ2-5	ASSHFGGGEETQY
TRBV6-4	TRBJ1-2	ASRAGQAAGGYT
TRBV6-5	TRBJ1-2	ASSPSRGANYGYT
TRBV7-9	TRBJ2-1	ASSSDSPGPPQF
TRBV4-1	TRBJ1-4	ASSQGPLVGAGNEKLF
TRBV10-3	TRBJ1-1	AISGGGPEAF
TRBV5-4	TRBJ2-3	ASSPRGAVSTDTQY
TRBV29-1	TRBJ1-4	SVQQGSNEKLF
TRBV18	TRBJ2-2	ASSAGTFANTGELF
TRBV2	TRBJ1-1	ASSEQGWNTEAF
TRBV13	TRBJ2-7	ASSFGMGYGQY